The entry that follows covers one TCR beta chain sequence. The data were obtained in a study of blood T cell repertoires in COVID-19. The overall study: Collection of acute and convalescent COVID-19 samples took place in the United States, Italy and Spain.

The protocol was immunoSEQ multiplex PCR, while the TCRdb copy is restricted to in-frame clones and leaves out a portion. The data show 65,000 to 90,000 clones, with less than 80% seen just once and 26% held by the top ten. The sequence derives from a man in his sixties with active or convalescent COVID-19. The sequencing sample was made of peripheral blood.

For the CDR3, the DNA is TGTGCCAGTAGTCTACGACAGGGGAGGGCTGAAGCTTTCTTT. The encoded protein is CASSLRQGRAEAFF. The chain has TRBV19 and TRBJ1-1; 8 bases are shared with TRBD1. Germline V CDR1 and CDR2: LNHDA, SQIVND (reference sequence). The CDR3 contains 14 residues. J was trimmed by 6 bases and V by 5 bases; bases with no gene match: 8.